The source of this TCR beta chain is a study of post-analysis software for immune sequencing data. Study background: Secondary progressive, relapsing-remitting and progressive-relapsing multiple sclerosis were among the included disease courses.

Unique molecular identifiers tagged the TCR beta cDNA libraries. TCRdb fed the PCR reads into MiXCR, producing one record per CDR3 protein. The sample holds hundreds of thousands of distinct CDR3 sequences, about 32% seen once. Comments on this clonotype: Its antigen is undetermined. The junction does not match germline at one end; this may be a read error.

Study observations and caveats: Strong co-clustering by F measure linked samples that shared a preparation batch. Controls showed lower frequencies than patients for several TRBV segments, and TRBV5-6, TRBV5-1 and TRBV20-1 were among these.

CDR3 size: 14 residues. Germline values: CDR1 SGHVS, CDR2 FQNEAQ. This sequence was found in a girl aged 10 to 17 with multiple sclerosis. The chain employs TRBV7-8 and TRBJ2-7, with D possibly matching TRBD1 (6 bases). The sample taken for sequencing was blood. The CDR3 DNA follows: TGTGCCAGCAGCGTAGCCGGGACACACTACGAGCAGTACTTC. It yields the protein CASSVAGTHYEQYF.